The 21 T cell receptor beta chains presented below share a single source sample, sequenced in a study of OX40 agonist ivuxolimab in advanced cancers. The assay was immunoSEQ multiplex PCR, and TCRdb's table has in-frame clones only and misses some. The sample lists around 100,000 clones, 90% to 95% occurring once. The sample here was CD4+ or CD8+ T cells sorted from blood, taken in a trial of the OX40 agonist ivuxolimab. The receptors shown here come from an adult with an advanced solid tumor such as melanoma, head and neck, liver or kidney cancer.

As regards this clone: The identical CDR3 is also encoded by other nucleotide sequences in the sample. The chain joins TRBV11-3 to TRBJ2-1; D gene uncertain. There are 11 residues in the CDR3. Germline V CDR1 and CDR2: SGHNT, YENEEA. The germline V and J ends were trimmed by 1 base and 7 bases, with 2 bases remaining between them. The CDR3 region is CASSLGNEQFF. In nucleotides, the CDR3 is TGTGCCAGCAGCTTAGGGAATGAGCAGTTCTTC. Filled out from reference TRBV11-3 and TRBJ2-1, the complete variable domain reads EAGVVQSPRYKIIEKKQPVAFWCNPISGHNTLYWYLQNLGQGPELLIRYENEEAVDDSQLPKDRFSAERLKGVDSTLKIQPAELGDSAVYLCASSLGNEQFFGPGTRLTVL.

J is TRBJ2-3 and V is TRBV5-1, with TRBD2 identical over 9 bases. V dropped 4 bases and J dropped 0; count of bases not matched to a gene: 6. Germline V gene sequence: CDR1 SGHRS, CDR2 YFSETQ. The CDR3 runs to 16 residues. CDR3 DNA: TGCGCCAGCAGCCGTGGACTAGCGATAAGCACAGATACGCAGTATTTT. Amino acid sequence: CASSRGLAISTDTQYF. Based on the CDR3 plus reference TRBV5-1 and TRBJ2-3, the full variable domain is KAGVTQTPRYLIKTRGQQVTLSCSPISGHRSVSWYQQTPGQGLQFLFEYFSETQRNKGNFPGRFSGRQFSNSRSEMNVSTLELGDSALYLCASSRGLAISTDTQYFGPGTRLTVL.

This chain links TRBV6-1 with TRBJ2-5; D possibly corresponds to TRBD2 (5 bases). Germline V lookup: CDR1 MNHNS, CDR2 SASEGT. Between the trimmed V and J ends, which lost 1 base and 7 bases, there was a span of 13 bases. The CDR3 extends over 14 amino acids. CDR3 sequence reads: CASSEDHGGGTQYF. In DNA form, the CDR3 reads TGTGCCAGCAGTGAAGACCATGGTGGAGGGACCCAGTACTTC.

The chain links TRBV28 to TRBJ2-1, with D possibly being TRBD1 (7 bases). This CDR3 is 17 amino acids long. Germline CDR1 and CDR2: MDHEN and SYDVKM. The V gene lost 2 bases and the J gene lost 2 bases, with 16 bases spanning the gap. CDR3 nucleotides: TGTGCCAGCAGTTTAGGGCGGGACAGATTACCCTACAATGAGCAGTTCTTC. Amino acids: CASSLGRDRLPYNEQFF.

As to this clone: The junction departs from the called germline gene at one end, perhaps through a read error. The chain is built from TRBV18 and TRBJ2-1; 9 nucleotides align to TRBD2. Per the germline V gene, CDR1 is KGHSH and CDR2 is LQKENI. The CDR3 totals 12 residues. The CDR3 DNA is TGTGCCAGCTCACCGAACACGGGACTAGCAGTCTTC. Amino acids: CASSPNTGLAVF.

The V gene is TRBV5-1, the J gene TRBJ2-5; TRBD1 agrees at 10 bases. Unmatched junction bases numbered 8, after V lost 4 bases and J lost 5 bases. The CDR3 is made up of 15 amino acids. Germline loops: CDR1 SGHRS, CDR2 YFSETQ. CDR3 loop: CASSTRTGGIETQYF. The CDR3 coding sequence is TGCGCCAGCAGCACTCGGACAGGGGGAATTGAGACCCAGTACTTC.

The chain has TRBV2 and TRBJ2-1; 7 nucleotides line up with TRBD2. The CDR3 totals 14 residues. V was clipped by 9 bases and J by 8 bases; unmatched bases: 13. Germline V gives CDR1 SNHLY, CDR2 FYNNEI. The CDR3 loop is CASSTGRAFYEQFF. CDR3 DNA sequence: TGTGCCAGTTCTACTGGGAGGGCTTTCTATGAGCAGTTCTTC.

This chain connects TRBV25-1 to TRBJ2-3; TRBD2 aligns across 11 bases. The V gene end was trimmed by 8 bases and the J gene end by 4 bases; junction bases not matched to a gene: 8. Germline V CDR1 and CDR2: MGHDK, SYGVNS. The CDR3 extends over 15 amino acids. CDR3 residues: CASPIAGGPPDTQYF. The CDR3 nucleotides are TGTGCCAGCCCAATAGCGGGAGGGCCCCCAGATACGCAGTATTTT.

The rearrangement links TRBV18 to TRBJ2-1, with a weak D call TRBD2 (5 bases). Per the germline V gene, CDR1 is KGHSH and CDR2 is LQKENI. V gave up 3 bases and J gave up 7 bases, with 16 bases separating them. The CDR3 sequence is 15 residues long. CDR3 DNA: TGTGCCAGCTCACCGGGTCTACCCCGGGAAAATGAGCAGTTCTTC. This sequence encodes CASSPGLPRENEQFF.

The chain is built from TRBV10-1 and TRBJ2-3, with D possibly being TRBD1 (5 bases). Germline lookup yields CDR1 WNHNN and CDR2 SYGVQD (reference sequence). The germline V and J ends were trimmed by 1 base and 0 bases, with 8 bases remaining between them. The CDR3 totals 15 residues. The DNA of the CDR3 is TGCGCCAGCAGTGAGTTACAGGCTAGCACAGATACGCAGTATTTT. Translating gives CASSELQASTDTQYF.

The J gene is TRBJ2-1, the V gene TRBV4-2; TRBD2 is a possible D gene (7 bases). This CDR3 has 16 amino acids. V dropped 0 bases and J dropped 7 bases, with 16 bases sitting between them. Germline V gene sequence: CDR1 LGHNA, CDR2 YNFKEQ. The CDR3 loop is CASSQDRGEGTNEQFF. The CDR3 bases are TGTGCCAGCAGCCAAGATAGGGGGGAGGGCACGAATGAGCAGTTCTTC.

V is TRBV28 and J is TRBJ2-7, with a possible D match to TRBD2 (5 bases). The CDR3 has 14 residues. Germline values: CDR1 MDHEN, CDR2 SYDVKM. V lost 5 bases and J 3 bases, leaving 14 bases between the germline ends. The CDR3 DNA follows: TGTGCCAGCAGTCTCAATAGCGTCGACTACGAGCAGTACTTC. It is translated as CASSLNSVDYEQYF.

This chain links TRBV19 with TRBJ2-1; 9 bases are shared with TRBD2. CDR1 is LNHDA and CDR2 is SQIVND in the germline V gene (reference sequence). CDR3 size: 15 residues. The ends lost 7 bases at V and 4 bases at J; junction bases unmatched: 8. In DNA form, the CDR3 reads TGTGCCAGTACCCCCACTAGCGGGCCTTACAATGAGCAGTTCTTC. It encodes CASTPTSGPYNEQFF.

This clone appeared a single time. The J gene is TRBJ2-7, the V gene TRBV5-6; TRBD1 is a possible D gene (6 bases). The CDR3 is made up of 13 amino acids. V was pared by 0 bases and J by 7 bases, with 11 bases between. CDR1 is SGHDT, CDR2 YYEEEE, per germline. The CDR3 DNA sequence: TGTGCCAGCAGCTTGGGCCAGGGGCAGGAGCAGTACTTC. Translating it yields CASSLGQGQEQYF.

This sequence joins TRBV19 and TRBJ1-1; D is undetermined. Germline V gene data show CDR1 as LNHDA and CDR2 as SQIVND (reference sequence). The CDR3 runs to 13 residues. V lost 4 bases to trimming and J lost 1 base, with 7 bases between them. Written as DNA, the CDR3 is TGTGCCAGTAGTACCTCGGGGAACACTGAAGCTTTCTTT. It yields the protein CASSTSGNTEAFF.

The CDR3 reads CASSSGGIEQFF. Here the CDR3 DNA reads TGTGCCAGCAGCTCGGGGGGTATTGAGCAGTTCTTC. The V and J genes are TRBV11-2 and TRBJ2-1; 7 bases align to TRBD2. The germline gives CDR1 SGHAT, CDR2 FQNNGV. J gave up 9 bases and V 4 bases, and 3 bases lay outside the gene matches. This CDR3 has 12 amino acids.

The V gene is TRBV11-1, the J gene TRBJ2-7; D is uncertain. Looked up from germline, CDR1 is SGHAT and CDR2 is FQDESV (reference sequence). The CDR3 has 13 amino acids. Trimming removed 1 base at V and 2 bases at J, with 6 bases between. The CDR3 DNA reads as TGTGCCAGCAGCTTAGAAAGGGCCTACGAGCAGTACTTC. This encodes CASSLERAYEQYF.

The V call is TRBV6-5, the J call TRBJ2-2, with a tentative D call TRBD2 (6 bases). This CDR3 region has 15 residues. Germline CDR1 MNHEY, CDR2 SVGAGI. V was pared by 0 bases and J by 6 bases, with 11 bases between. The CDR3 sequence is CASSYSGRTAGELFF. The CDR3 nucleotides are TGTGCCAGCAGTTACTCAGGGAGGACGGCCGGGGAGCTGTTTTTT.

V gene TRBV23-1 combines with J gene TRBJ2-4; D gene uncertain. Being an ORF, TRBV23-1 has a function that is uncertain. This CDR3 spans 14 amino acids. V lost 9 bases and J lost 0, with 12 bases in between. The CDR3, as DNA: TGCGCCAGTTACACAAACCTAGCCAAAAACATTCAGTACTTC. Translated: CASYTNLAKNIQYF.

This clone was seen a single time. The V call is TRBV9, the J call TRBJ1-3; D is unclear. The V end lost 4 bases, the J end lost 0 bases, and 11 bases lay between the germline ends. The V gene's germline CDR1 is SGDLS and CDR2 YYNGEE. This CDR3 is 15 amino acids long. The CDR3, as DNA: TGTGCCAGCAGCTCGGGCCTCGTCTCTGGAAACACCATATATTTT. It yields the protein CASSSGLVSGNTIYF. Based on the CDR3 plus reference TRBV9 and TRBJ1-3, the full variable domain is DSGVTQTPKHLITATGQRVTLRCSPRSGDLSVYWYQQSLDQGLQFLIQYYNGEERAKGNILERFSAQQFPDLHSELNLSSLELGDSALYFCASSSGLVSGNTIYFGEGSWLTVV.

The V gene is TRBV7-9, the J gene TRBJ2-1; D call uncertain. The CDR3 spans 14 residues. With 3 bases removed from V and 6 bases from J, the gap between germline ends came to 12 bases. Germline assignment: CDR1 SEHNR and CDR2 FQNEAQ (reference sequence). CDR3 in amino acids: CASSLVGFGNEQFF. CDR3 in DNA: TGTGCCAGCAGCTTGGTGGGATTCGGCAATGAGCAGTTCTTC.